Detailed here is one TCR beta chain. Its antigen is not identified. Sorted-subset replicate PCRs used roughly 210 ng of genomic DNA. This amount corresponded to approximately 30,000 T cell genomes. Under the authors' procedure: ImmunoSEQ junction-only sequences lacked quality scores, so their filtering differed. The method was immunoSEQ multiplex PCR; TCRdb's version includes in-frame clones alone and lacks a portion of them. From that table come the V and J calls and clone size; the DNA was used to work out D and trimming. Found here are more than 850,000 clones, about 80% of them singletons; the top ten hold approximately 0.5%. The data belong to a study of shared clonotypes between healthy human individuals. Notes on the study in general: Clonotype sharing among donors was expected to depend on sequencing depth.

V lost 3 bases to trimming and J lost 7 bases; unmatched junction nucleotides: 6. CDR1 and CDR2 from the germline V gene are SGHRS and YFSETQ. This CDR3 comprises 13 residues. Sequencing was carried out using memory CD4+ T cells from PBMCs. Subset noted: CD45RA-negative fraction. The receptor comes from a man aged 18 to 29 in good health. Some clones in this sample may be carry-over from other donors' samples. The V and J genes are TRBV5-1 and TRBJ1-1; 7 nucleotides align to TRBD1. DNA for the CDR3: TGCGCCAGCAGCTCAACAGGGGACTATGAAGCTTTCTTT. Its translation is CASSSTGDYEAFF. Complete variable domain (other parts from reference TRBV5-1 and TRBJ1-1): KAGVTQTPRYLIKTRGQQVTLSCSPISGHRSVSWYQQTPGQGLQFLFEYFSETQRNKGNFPGRFSGRQFSNSRSEMNVSTLELGDSALYLCASSSTGDYEAFFGQGTRLTVV.